These T cell receptor beta chains were read from a single sample in a study of blood T cell repertoires in COVID-19. Sequencing used immunoSEQ multiplex PCR; TCRdb keeps in-frame clones, though not all of them. The table lists 300,000 or so clones, more than 85% of them singletons. Sequencing used PBMCs or T cells enriched from blood (not recorded which). These receptors were obtained from a woman younger than 45 who had recovered from COVID-19. Each CDR3 is given with its conserved first and last residue.

CDR3,V
CAWRAQGANYGYTF,TRBV30
CASSVRTGGVNEQFF,TRBV5-1
CASSQRPEGTEAFF,TRBV3-1/TRBV3-2
CASSRLLGDDYGYTF,TRBV28
CASSIPEGQVFF,TRBV7-8
CASKWDRQYTPYEQYF,TRBV2
CANSGTGDGELFF,TRBV12-3/TRBV12-4
CASSYGQGIDNYGYTF,TRBV5-1
CASSLAAVTDYHSPLHF,TRBV2
CASSTTGTVNYGYTF,TRBV27
CASSSGTGTRGYTF,TRBV7-9
CASSLTGGSWTPLHF,TRBV7-9
CASTRHVNQPQHF,TRBV19
CASSLDRFSGPGHTEAFF,TRBV11-3
CASSPSDSKPGGTGISDEQYF,TRBV18
CASSSRESSYEQYF,TRBV6-5
CASSLQIGGQEGNTIYF,TRBV28
CASSLRDRDNEQFF,TRBV3-1/TRBV3-2
CASSVGNGQKNTEAFF,TRBV5-1
CASSTADRGQSQPQHF,TRBV6-6
CASSPRGVQETQYF,TRBV5-5
CASILSGGGQETQYF,TRBV7-2
CASSYAGGATEAFF,TRBV6-5
CASSLGTGALYEQYF,TRBV18
CASSLGQGDSPLHF,TRBV5-1
CASSLRQGAIKDTQYF,TRBV28
CASSEGTGGREQYF,TRBV10-1
CASSDPQLAQETQYF,TRBV9
CASSRTVTSTNEKLFF,TRBV7-9
CASSLGATDTQYF,TRBV5-8
CASSLALTGNRGNEQYF,TRBV7-9
CASRQRKGQGGTGNTIYF,TRBV28
CASSLLQGGGYTF,TRBV7-8
CAWSVDPGHRGTEAFF,TRBV30
CASSHALRYGYTF,TRBV6-6
CASSLWRNYGYTF,TRBV27
CASSIGALAQHF,TRBV19
CASSGQVNNEQFF,TRBV2
CAHGGRDRYTDTQYF,TRBV28
CASSLDGGNNEQFF,TRBV5-1
CASSFSGGAYETQYF,TRBV11-2
CAWTRQMNTEAFF,TRBV30
CASSPYLAGASSYNEQFF,TRBV18
CASSYLYTQYF,TRBV6-5
CASSLGGGTEAFF,TRBV7-9
CSVDVQGAPGGGYTF,TRBV29-1
CASSSGLAGGIPEPDTQYF,TRBV2
CASSPSRDRGLPYNEQFF,TRBV28
CASSLSRLVKETQYF,TRBV27